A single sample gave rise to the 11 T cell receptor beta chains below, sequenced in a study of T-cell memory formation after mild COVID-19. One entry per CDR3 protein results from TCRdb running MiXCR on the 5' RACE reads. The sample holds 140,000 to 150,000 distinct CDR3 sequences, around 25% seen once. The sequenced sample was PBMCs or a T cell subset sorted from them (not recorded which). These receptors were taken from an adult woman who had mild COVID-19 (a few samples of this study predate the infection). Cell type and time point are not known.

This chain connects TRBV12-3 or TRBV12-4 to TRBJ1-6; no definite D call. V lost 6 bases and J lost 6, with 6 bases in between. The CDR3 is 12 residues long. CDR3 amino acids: CASSLINSPLHF. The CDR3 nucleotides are TGTGCCAGCAGCCTTATTAATTCACCCCTCCACTTT.

The CDR3 region is CASSHRTFRETEAFF. The CDR3 DNA sequence: TGTGCCAGCAGCCACAGGACATTCCGGGAGACTGAAGCTTTCTTT. The rearrangement joins TRBV11-2 to TRBJ1-1, with D maybe TRBD1 (5 bases). Per germline, CDR1 SGHAT and CDR2 FQNNGV. The CDR3 spans 15 residues. V lost 5 bases and J lost 5, with 18 bases in between.

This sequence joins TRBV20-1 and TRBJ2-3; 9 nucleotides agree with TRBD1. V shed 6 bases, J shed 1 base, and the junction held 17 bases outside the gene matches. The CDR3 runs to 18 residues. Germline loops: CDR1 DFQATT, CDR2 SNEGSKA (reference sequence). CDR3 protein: CSATPGQGPFGGTDTQYF. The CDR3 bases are TGCAGTGCCACTCCGGGACAGGGACCCTTCGGGGGCACAGATACGCAGTATTTT.

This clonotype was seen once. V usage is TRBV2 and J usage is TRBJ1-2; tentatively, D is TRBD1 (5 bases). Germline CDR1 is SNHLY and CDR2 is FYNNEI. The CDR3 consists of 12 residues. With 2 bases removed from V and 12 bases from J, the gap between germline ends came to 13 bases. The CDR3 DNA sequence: TGTGCCAGCAGTGAATTGGGCAGGGAGAACACCTTC. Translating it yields CASSELGRENTF. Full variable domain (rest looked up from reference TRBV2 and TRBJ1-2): EPEVTQTPSHQVTQMGQEVILRCVPISNHLYFYWYRQILGQKVEFLVSFYNNEISEKSEIFDDQFSVERPDGSNFTLKIRSTKLEDSAMYFCASSELGRENTFGSGTRLTVV.

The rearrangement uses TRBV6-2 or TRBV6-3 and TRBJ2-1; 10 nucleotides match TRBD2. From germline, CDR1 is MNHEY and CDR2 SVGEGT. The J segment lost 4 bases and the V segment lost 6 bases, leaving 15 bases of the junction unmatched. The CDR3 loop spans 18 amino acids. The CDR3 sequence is CASRDLAGVSPPYNEQFF. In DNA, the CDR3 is TGTGCCAGCAGAGACCTAGCGGGAGTATCACCCCCTTACAATGAGCAGTTCTTC.

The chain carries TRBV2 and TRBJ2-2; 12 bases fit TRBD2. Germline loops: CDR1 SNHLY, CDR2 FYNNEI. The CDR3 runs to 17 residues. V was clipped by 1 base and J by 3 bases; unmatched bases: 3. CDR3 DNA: TGTGCCAGCAGTGAAGGACTAGCGGGAGAGTACACCGGGGAGCTGTTTTTT. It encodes CASSEGLAGEYTGELFF.

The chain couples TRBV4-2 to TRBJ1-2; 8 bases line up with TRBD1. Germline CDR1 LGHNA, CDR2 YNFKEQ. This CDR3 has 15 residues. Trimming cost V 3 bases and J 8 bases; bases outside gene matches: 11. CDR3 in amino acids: CASSQPGQVSWGYTF. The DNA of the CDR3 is TGTGCCAGCAGCCAGCCGGGACAGGTGTCCTGGGGCTACACCTTC.

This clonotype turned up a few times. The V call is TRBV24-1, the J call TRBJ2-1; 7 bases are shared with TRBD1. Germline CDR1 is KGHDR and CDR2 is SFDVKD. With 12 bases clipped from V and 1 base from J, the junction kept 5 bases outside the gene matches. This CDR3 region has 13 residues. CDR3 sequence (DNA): TGTGCCTCAGGGGGTGGATCCTACAATGAGCAGTTCTTC. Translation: CASGGGSYNEQFF.

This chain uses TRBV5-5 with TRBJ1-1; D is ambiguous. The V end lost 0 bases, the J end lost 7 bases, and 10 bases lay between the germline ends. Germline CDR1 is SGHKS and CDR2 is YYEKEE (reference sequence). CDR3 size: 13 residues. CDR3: CASSLGFGNEAFF. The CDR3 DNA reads TGTGCCAGCAGCTTGGGGTTCGGAAATGAAGCTTTCTTT.

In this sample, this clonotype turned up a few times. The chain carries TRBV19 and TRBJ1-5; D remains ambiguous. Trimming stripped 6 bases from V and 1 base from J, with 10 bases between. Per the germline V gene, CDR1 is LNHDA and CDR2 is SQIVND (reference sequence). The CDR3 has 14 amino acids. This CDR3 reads CASSPSLSNQPQHF. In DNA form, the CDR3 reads TGTGCCAGTAGCCCGAGTTTAAGCAATCAGCCCCAGCATTTT. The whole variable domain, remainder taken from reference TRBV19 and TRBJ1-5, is DGGITQSPKYLFRKEGQNVTLSCEQNLNHDAMYWYRQDPGQGLRLIYYSQIVNDFQKGDIAEGYSVSREKKESFPLTVTSAQKNPTAFYLCASSPSLSNQPQHFGDGTRLSIL.

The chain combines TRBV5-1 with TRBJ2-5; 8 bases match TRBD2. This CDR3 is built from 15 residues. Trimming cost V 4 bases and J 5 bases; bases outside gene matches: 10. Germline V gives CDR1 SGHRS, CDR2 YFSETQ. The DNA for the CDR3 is TGCGCCAGCAGCATGGAAGCGGGGGATGGGGAGACCCAGTACTTC. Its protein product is CASSMEAGDGETQYF. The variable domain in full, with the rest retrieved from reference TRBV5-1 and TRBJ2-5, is KAGVTQTPRYLIKTRGQQVTLSCSPISGHRSVSWYQQTPGQGLQFLFEYFSETQRNKGNFPGRFSGRQFSNSRSEMNVSTLELGDSALYLCASSMEAGDGETQYFGPGTRLLVL.